This entry concerns a single TCR beta chain. The data were produced by immunoSEQ multiplex PCR, yet TCRdb's version contains in-frame clones alone and is incomplete. Among about 75,000 clones, around 94% were seen once, and the ten largest hold roughly 0.14%. The V gene end was trimmed by 5 bases and the J gene end by 1 base; junction bases not matched to a gene: 10. Looked up from germline, CDR1 is MDHEN and CDR2 is SYDVKM. The CDR3 is made up of 16 amino acids. This sample is part of a study of T cell changes during pregnancy in multiple sclerosis. The TCR was taken from a female donor with multiple sclerosis, enrolled in a pregnancy study. The sample consisted of CD4+ T cells from peripheral blood mononuclear cells, taken after pregnancy. This chain uses TRBV28 with TRBJ2-7; 8 positions match TRBD1. The CDR3 DNA follows: TGTGCCAGCAGTAGGCCCCGACAGGGGCATTCCTACGAGCAGTACTTC. It specifies CASSRPRQGHSYEQYF.